This TCR beta chain was sequenced during a study of tissue T cells after allogeneic stem cell transplantation. Background on the study: Pathologist review favored tissue samples showing histologically apparent lymphocytes. Study-wide results and caveats: Some tissue clones might be persisting host cells; their alloreactivity or antigen specificity was not determined.

Autopsy tissues included GI tract, liver, skin and lymphoid organs. Germline CDR1 reads LGHDT; CDR2 reads YNNKEL (reference sequence). The CDR3 loop spans 11 amino acids. Between the trimmed V and J ends, which lost 6 bases and 4 bases, there was a span of 6 bases. Survey-depth TCRbeta CDR3 sequencing reported V/J genes and productive frequencies. The method was immunoSEQ multiplex PCR; TCRdb's version includes in-frame clones alone and lacks a portion of them. The profile shows roughly 25,000 clones, 70% to 75% of them singletons. Concerning this clone itself: Its specificity is unknown.

This clonotype was obtained from a female donor older than 55 with lung cancer. The V gene is TRBV3-1 (or the pseudogene TRBV3-2), the J gene TRBJ2-5, with D unclear. Sequencing used tissue from the ileum, obtained at autopsy. CDR3 sequence: CASRVGETQYF. The CDR3 nucleotides are TGTGCCAGCAGGGTGGGAGAGACCCAGTACTTC.